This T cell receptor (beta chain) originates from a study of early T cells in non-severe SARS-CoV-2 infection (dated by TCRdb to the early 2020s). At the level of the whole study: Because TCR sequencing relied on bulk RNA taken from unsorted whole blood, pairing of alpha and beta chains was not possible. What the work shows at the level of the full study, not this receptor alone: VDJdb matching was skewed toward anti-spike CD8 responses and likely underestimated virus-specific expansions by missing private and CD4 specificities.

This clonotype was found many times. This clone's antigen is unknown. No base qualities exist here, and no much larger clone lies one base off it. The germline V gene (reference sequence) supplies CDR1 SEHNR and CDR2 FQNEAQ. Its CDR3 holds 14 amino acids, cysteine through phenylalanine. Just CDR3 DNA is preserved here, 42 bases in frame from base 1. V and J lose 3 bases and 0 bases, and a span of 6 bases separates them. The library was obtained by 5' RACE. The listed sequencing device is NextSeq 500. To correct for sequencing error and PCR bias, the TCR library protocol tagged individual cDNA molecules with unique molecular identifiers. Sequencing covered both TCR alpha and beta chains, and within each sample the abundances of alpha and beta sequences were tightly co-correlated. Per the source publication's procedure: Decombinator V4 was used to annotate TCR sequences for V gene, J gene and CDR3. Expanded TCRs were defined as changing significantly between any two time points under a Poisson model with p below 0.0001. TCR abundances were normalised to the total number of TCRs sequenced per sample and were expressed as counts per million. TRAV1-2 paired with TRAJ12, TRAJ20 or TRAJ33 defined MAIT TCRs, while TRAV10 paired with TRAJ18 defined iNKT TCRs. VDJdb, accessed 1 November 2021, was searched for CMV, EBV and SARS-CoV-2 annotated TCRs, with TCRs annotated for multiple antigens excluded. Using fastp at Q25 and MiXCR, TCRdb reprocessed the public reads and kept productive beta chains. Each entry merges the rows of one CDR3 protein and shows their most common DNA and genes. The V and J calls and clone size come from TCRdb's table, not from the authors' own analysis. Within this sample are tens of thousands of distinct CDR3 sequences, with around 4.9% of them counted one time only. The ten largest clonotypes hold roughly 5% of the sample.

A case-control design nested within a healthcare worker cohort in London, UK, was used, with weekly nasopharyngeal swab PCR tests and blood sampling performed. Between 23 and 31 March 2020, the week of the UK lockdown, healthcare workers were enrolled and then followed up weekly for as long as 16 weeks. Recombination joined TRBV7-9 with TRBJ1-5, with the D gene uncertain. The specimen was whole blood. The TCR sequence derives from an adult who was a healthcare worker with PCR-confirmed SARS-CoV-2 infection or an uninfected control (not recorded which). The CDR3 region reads CASSFTYSNQPQHF. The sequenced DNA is TGTGCCAGCAGCTTCACGTATAGCAATCAGCCCCAGCATTTT.